Below, one T cell receptor beta chain is given with its context. As yet, its antigen is unknown. Using immunoSEQ multiplex PCR, the repertoire was profiled, and TCRdb retains in-frame clones only, with some absent. The sample contains 2 million to 3 million clones, more than 85% of which appear only once. Only Caucasian adults living in Nashville, Tennessee served as donors. Both subsets, CD45RA+ naive and CD45RA-negative memory, were split from the CD4+ cells. This sample is part of a study of shared clonotypes between healthy human individuals. In the study overall: The donor pool was made up of a couple of women and three men aged 18 to 49.

Findings and limits, study-wide: Clonotypes shared by all four sorted-subset donors had higher generation probabilities than non-shared clonotypes.

The TCR comes from a man between 18 and 35 years old in good health. Some clones in this sample may be carry-over from other donors' samples. Source material: naive CD4+ T cells from PBMCs. Subset in this sample: CD45RA+ positively selected.

The CDR3 sequence is CASMMRGEGPDTQYF. The CDR3 DNA follows: TGTGCCAGCATGATGAGGGGGGAGGGCCCAGATACGCAGTATTTT. V and J are TRBV7-9 and TRBJ2-3; possible D gene TRBD2, 7 bases. CDR1 is SEHNR, CDR2 FQNEAQ, per germline (reference sequence). Trimming took off 7 bases at V and 4 bases at J, with 18 bases between the two ends. The CDR3 is made up of 15 amino acids.